The rows below give T cell receptor beta chains drawn from one sample of a study of shared clonotypes between healthy human individuals. Assay used: immunoSEQ multiplex PCR; TCRdb lists only in-frame clones, some missing. The profile covers fewer than 550,000 clones, with about 75% appearing a single time and about 12% taken by the ten largest. The sequenced material came from PBMCs. These receptors originate from a woman aged 40 to 50 in good health. Some clones in this sample may be carry-over from other donors' samples. The CDR3 runs from the conserved cysteine through the conserved F or W. D genes are given only for firm matches. The size entry is marked missing in some rows and otherwise reads once, few, many or a size class.

v_call: TRBV7-2
j_call: TRBJ2-7
d_call: TRBD1
clone_size: .
cdr3_nt: TGTGCCAGCAGCTGGGACAGGGACAAAAGCTACGAGCAGTACTTC
cdr3_aa: CASSWDRDKSYEQYF

v_call: TRBV10-3
j_call: TRBJ2-3
d_call: TRBD2
clone_size: .
cdr3_nt: TGTGCCATCAGCGCACTAGCGGGCCTGACCACAGATACGCAGTATTTT
cdr3_aa: CAISALAGLTTDTQYF

v_call: TRBV5-1
j_call: TRBJ2-7
d_call: .
clone_size: .
cdr3_nt: TGCGCCAGCAGCTACGGACGGGAATCCTACGAGCAGTACTTC
cdr3_aa: CASSYGRESYEQYF

v_call: TRBV19
j_call: TRBJ2-1
d_call: TRBD2
clone_size: .
cdr3_nt: TGTGCCAGTAGTAGGGGGCTCGGGAGGGCCGTCCGCTCCTACAATGAGCAGTTCTTC
cdr3_aa: CASSRGLGRAVRSYNEQFF

v_call: TRBV28
j_call: TRBJ2-3
d_call: TRBD2
clone_size: .
cdr3_nt: TGTGCCAGCAGTCCGCTAAGCGGGAAGGGGTCAGATACGCAGTATTTT
cdr3_aa: CASSPLSGKGSDTQYF

v_call: TRBV5-8
j_call: TRBJ1-1
d_call: .
clone_size: few
cdr3_nt: TGTGCCAGCAGCCCCGGGACAAACACTGAAGCTTTCTTT
cdr3_aa: CASSPGTNTEAFF

v_call: TRBV27
j_call: TRBJ2-7
d_call: TRBD1
clone_size: .
cdr3_nt: TGTGCCAGCAGAGCGCCGGGACAGGGTATCTTCGAGCAGTACTTC
cdr3_aa: CASRAPGQGIFEQYF

v_call: TRBV7-9
j_call: TRBJ1-6
d_call: .
clone_size: .
cdr3_nt: TGTGCCAGCAGCCTCCCGAGTCAGACGTATAATTCACCCCTCCACTTT
cdr3_aa: CASSLPSQTYNSPLHF

v_call: TRBV6-4
j_call: TRBJ2-3
d_call: TRBD1
clone_size: .
cdr3_nt: TGTGCCAGCAGTGACGGGACAGCGGACGGCACAGATACGCAGTATTTT
cdr3_aa: CASSDGTADGTDTQYF

v_call: TRBV6-1
j_call: TRBJ2-6
d_call: .
clone_size: .
cdr3_nt: TGTGCCAGCAGTGAAGGTCAGTCTGGGGCCAACGTCCTGACTTTC
cdr3_aa: CASSEGQSGANVLTF

v_call: TRBV28
j_call: TRBJ1-1
d_call: TRBD1
clone_size: .
cdr3_nt: TGTGCCAGCAGTTCGACAGGGGGCATTATCACTGAAGCTTTCTTT
cdr3_aa: CASSSTGGIITEAFF

v_call: TRBV28
j_call: TRBJ2-7
d_call: TRBD1
clone_size: once
cdr3_nt: TGTGCCAGCAGTCTACAGGGGTGGTACGAGCAGTACTTC
cdr3_aa: CASSLQGWYEQYF

v_call: TRBV7-7
j_call: TRBJ2-2
d_call: TRBD2
clone_size: .
cdr3_nt: TGTGCTAGCAGCTTAACACTAGCGGGAGGATCGGGCACCGGGGAGCTGTTTTTT
cdr3_aa: CASSLTLAGGSGTGELFF

v_call: TRBV5-1
j_call: TRBJ1-4
d_call: .
clone_size: .
cdr3_nt: TGCGCCAGCAGCTTGGGATTGGCGGGGACAATAGGAGAACTGTTTTTT
cdr3_aa: CASSLGLAGTIGELFF

v_call: TRBV6-1
j_call: TRBJ1-2
d_call: .
clone_size: .
cdr3_nt: TGTGCCAGCCGGGCGGCCCCGGGGTCTAACTATGGCTACACCTTC
cdr3_aa: CASRAAPGSNYGYTF

v_call: TRBV11-2
j_call: TRBJ1-1
d_call: .
clone_size: .
cdr3_nt: TGTGCCAGCAGAAGTCCTGGACGGATGAACACTGAAGCTTTCTTT
cdr3_aa: CASRSPGRMNTEAFF

v_call: TRBV5-1
j_call: TRBJ1-1
d_call: .
clone_size: few
cdr3_nt: TGCGCCAGCAGCGCCCCCCCCAACACTGAAGCTTTCTTT
cdr3_aa: CASSAPPNTEAFF

v_call: TRBV5-1
j_call: TRBJ1-1
d_call: TRBD1
clone_size: .
cdr3_nt: TGCGCCAGCACTGTACAGGGGATGAACACTGAAGCTTTCTTT
cdr3_aa: CASTVQGMNTEAFF

v_call: TRBV15
j_call: TRBJ1-5
d_call: .
clone_size: .
cdr3_nt: TGTGCCACCAGCAGAGATCCCAATCAGCCCCAGCATTTT
cdr3_aa: CATSRDPNQPQHF

v_call: TRBV5-4
j_call: TRBJ2-1
d_call: .
clone_size: .
cdr3_nt: TGTGCCAGCAGCTTGTTTAGCGGTCGTAGGAATGAGCAGTTCTTC
cdr3_aa: CASSLFSGRRNEQFF

v_call: TRBV18
j_call: TRBJ2-3
d_call: .
clone_size: .
cdr3_nt: TGTGCCAGCTCACCAACTAGCACAGATACGCAGTATTTT
cdr3_aa: CASSPTSTDTQYF

v_call: TRBV2
j_call: TRBJ1-2
d_call: .
clone_size: few
cdr3_nt: TGTGCCAGCAGTGACCGGGACTATGGCTACACCTTC
cdr3_aa: CASSDRDYGYTF

v_call: TRBV6-4
j_call: TRBJ2-5
d_call: .
clone_size: .
cdr3_nt: TGTGCCAGCAGTGTAAGGGGAATCGAGGAGACCCAGTACTTC
cdr3_aa: CASSVRGIEETQYF

v_call: TRBV14
j_call: TRBJ1-1
d_call: .
clone_size: .
cdr3_nt: TGTGCCAGCAGCCAAGAGCTTCTGGGGGCGCGTGCTGAAGCTTTCTTT
cdr3_aa: CASSQELLGARAEAFF

v_call: TRBV27
j_call: TRBJ2-5
d_call: .
clone_size: .
cdr3_nt: TGTGCCAGCAGTTTCTTTCCAGTTACTCAAGAGACCCAGTACTTC
cdr3_aa: CASSFFPVTQETQYF

v_call: TRBV5-4
j_call: TRBJ2-6
d_call: .
clone_size: .
cdr3_nt: TGTGCCAGCAGATTGGGGTACTCTGGGGCCAACGTCCTGACTTTC
cdr3_aa: CASRLGYSGANVLTF

v_call: TRBV7-2
j_call: TRBJ2-1
d_call: .
clone_size: .
cdr3_nt: TGTGCCAGCATGCCCCGCGTGTGGGGGGAGCAGTTCTTC
cdr3_aa: CASMPRVWGEQFF

v_call: TRBV4-1
j_call: TRBJ2-2
d_call: TRBD1
clone_size: .
cdr3_nt: TGCGCCAGCAGCCCCAGGGTGACAGGGAAGAACACCGGGGAGCTGTTTTTT
cdr3_aa: CASSPRVTGKNTGELFF

v_call: TRBV28
j_call: TRBJ1-2
d_call: .
clone_size: .
cdr3_nt: TGTGCCAGCAGTTTCTCAGGTCAGCTAAACTATGGCTACACCTTC
cdr3_aa: CASSFSGQLNYGYTF

v_call: TRBV5-6
j_call: TRBJ1-1
d_call: .
clone_size: few
cdr3_nt: TGTGCCAGCAGCTTTGACAGAGATACTGAAGCTTTCTTT
cdr3_aa: CASSFDRDTEAFF

v_call: TRBV5-4
j_call: TRBJ1-2
d_call: .
clone_size: .
cdr3_nt: TGTGCCAGCAGCTCGGGACGCGAACTCAACTATGGCTACACCTTC
cdr3_aa: CASSSGRELNYGYTF

v_call: TRBV7-9
j_call: TRBJ2-7
d_call: .
clone_size: .
cdr3_nt: TGTGCCAGCAGCTTAGTCAACAAGGGATCCTACGAGCAGTACTTC
cdr3_aa: CASSLVNKGSYEQYF